This T cell receptor beta chain was observed in a study of Ad26.COV2.S vaccination and SARS-CoV-2 variants. On the study more broadly: Into the muscle, Ad26.COV2.S was dosed once or twice, 56 days apart.

Treatment defined: 15 to 20 received Ad26.COV2.S at low or high dose, single or two shots; roughly 5 received placebo; per-sample allocation not given. Samples came from day 63 after the first vaccine or placebo injection. Cohort 1b enrolled adults aged 18-55 years in Boston. With respect to this clone: Its target is unknown.

V shed 3 bases and J shed 5 bases, with 10 bases lying between them. CDR3 length: 13 residues. The repertoire was sequenced with immunoSEQ multiplex PCR; TCRdb's copy has only in-frame clones and lacks some. The sample records some 640,000 clones, roughly nine tenths being singletons. Notes on the study in general: Greater spike-specific TCR breadth was seen in vaccine recipients than in placebo recipients. In TCR breadth and depth analyses, total T cell responses may have been underestimated.

This material consisted of peripheral blood, taken in a trial of Ad26.COV2.S vaccine versus placebo. The receptor was derived from a person between 18 and 65 years old who received the Ad26.COV2.S COVID-19 vaccine or a placebo. V gene TRBV12-3 or TRBV12-4 combines with J gene TRBJ1-1; unclear D gene. CDR3 bases: TGTGCCAGCAGTTTGTTAGGACGGACTGAAGCTTTCTTT. This codes for CASSLLGRTEAFF.